This T cell receptor beta chain was identified during a study of blood T cell repertoires in COVID-19. Germline V gene data show CDR1 as SGDLS and CDR2 as YYNGEE. V lost 0 bases, J lost 0 bases, and 9 bases lay in between. CDR3 size: 15 residues. Some clones are missing from TCRdb's copy, which holds only in-frame ones; the method was immunoSEQ multiplex PCR. Among 200,000 or so clones listed, 83% were seen once. The receptor was derived from a woman aged 50 to 60 who had been exposed to COVID-19. The genes are TRBV9 and TRBJ1-1, with no clear D. The sample taken for sequencing was PBMCs or T cells enriched from blood (not recorded which). CDR3 in DNA: TGTGCCAGCAGCGTAGGGGCAGGTCTGAACACTGAAGCTTTCTTT. It codes for CASSVGAGLNTEAFF.